This T cell receptor beta chain was obtained from a study of T-cell memory formation after mild COVID-19. TCRdb independently ran MiXCR on the 5' RACE reads; one entry per CDR3 protein. The sample records around 340,000 distinct CDR3 sequences, 15% to 20% being singletons. This CDR3 has 15 amino acids. J was trimmed by 4 bases and V by 10 bases; bases with no gene match: 12. Per germline, CDR1 KGHDR and CDR2 SFDVKD. In this sample, this clonotype turned up many times. Sequencing used PBMCs or a T cell subset sorted from them (not recorded which). The receptor comes from a man between 18 and 29 years old who had mild COVID-19 (a few samples of this study predate the infection). Cell type and time point are not known. The chain carries TRBV24-1 and TRBJ2-3; TRBD2 agrees at 8 bases. The CDR3 spells CATSPRAGAADTQYF. Written as DNA, the CDR3 is TGTGCCACTTCACCGAGAGCGGGGGCTGCAGATACGCAGTATTTT.